The 10 T cell receptor beta chains below come from one sample, sequenced in a study of shared clonotypes between healthy human individuals. The naive CD8 fraction comprised CD45RO-negative cells positively selected for CCR7 and excluded terminally differentiated effector memory CD45RA+ cells. Assay: immunoSEQ multiplex PCR; the TCRdb copy retains only in-frame clones and omits some. The data contain 550,000 to 600,000 clones, roughly 98% of them singletons. Sequenced input: naive CD8+ T cells sorted from blood. These TCRs come from a man aged 30 to 39 in good health.

This clone appeared a single time. The gene calls are TRBV28 and TRBJ2-1; D is unclear. V dropped 3 bases and J dropped 8 bases, with 17 bases sitting between them. The CDR3 extends over 15 amino acids. Germline V lookup: CDR1 MDHEN, CDR2 SYDVKM. This CDR3 is CASSFEDSFRDEQFF. In nucleotides, the CDR3 is TGTGCCAGCAGTTTTGAGGATTCGTTCCGCGATGAGCAGTTCTTC.

The CDR3 DNA is TGCGCCAGCAGCTTCTCTACAGGGGGCTCCTACGAGCAGTACTTC. Its protein product is CASSFSTGGSYEQYF. The chain employs TRBV5-1 and TRBJ2-7; the match to TRBD1 covers 8 bases. J was trimmed by 0 bases and V by 2 bases; bases with no gene match: 4. CDR1 is SGHRS and CDR2 is YFSETQ in the germline V gene. This CDR3 is 15 amino acids long.

The CDR3 DNA is TGTGCCAGCAGCGACCCGGGCCTCACCTACGAGCAGTACTTC. As protein: CASSDPGLTYEQYF. The V and J genes are TRBV7-9 and TRBJ2-7; no definite D call. Germline V gene sequence: CDR1 SEHNR, CDR2 FQNEAQ (reference sequence). Trimming took 5 bases from V and 2 from J, leaving 13 bases between them. The CDR3 length is 14 residues.

This chain links TRBV6-1 with TRBJ1-2; D unresolved. The germline V gene encodes CDR1 MNHNS and CDR2 SASEGT. V lost 3 bases to trimming and J lost 0 bases, with 8 bases between them. CDR3 size: 14 residues. The CDR3 DNA is TGTGCCAGCAGTGACTGGGGAACTAACTATGGCTACACCTTC. It encodes CASSDWGTNYGYTF.

V and J are TRBV19 and TRBJ1-1; 8 bases fit TRBD1. CDR1 and CDR2 (germline): LNHDA, SQIVND (reference sequence). The V and J ends lost 6 bases and 4 bases, in that order; junction bases with no gene match: 10. The CDR3 length is 15 residues. CDR3 sequence: CASRIAGGAFTEAFF. As DNA, the CDR3 is TGTGCCAGTAGAATCGCAGGGGGCGCTTTCACTGAAGCTTTCTTT.

The V and J genes are TRBV28 and TRBJ1-1; D might be TRBD1 (6 bases). The CDR3 is 13 residues long. The germline gives CDR1 MDHEN, CDR2 SYDVKM. Trimming stripped 7 bases from V and 4 bases from J, with 13 bases between. CDR3 DNA: TGTGCCAGCACCTCGATCAGGGGCACTGAAGCTTTCTTT. Residues: CASTSIRGTEAFF.

The V and J genes are TRBV7-6 and TRBJ2-5; a weak D match, TRBD2 (7 bases). CDR3 length equals 13 residues. Germline V gives CDR1 SGHVS, CDR2 FNYEAQ. With 4 bases removed from V and 6 bases from J, the gap between germline ends came to 12 bases. The DNA for the CDR3 is TGTGCCAGCAGCTCGGGGGGCGCACAGACCCAGTACTTC. Residues: CASSSGGAQTQYF.

The chain has TRBV7-9 and TRBJ1-1; D is perhaps TRBD1 (5 bases). Germline V gives CDR1 SEHNR, CDR2 FQNEAQ (reference sequence). The CDR3 runs 14 residues. Between the trimmed V and J ends, which lost 4 bases and 3 bases, there was a span of 12 bases. CDR3 in amino acids: CASSSGHSDTEAFF. The CDR3 DNA reads TGTGCCAGCAGCTCTGGACATTCCGACACTGAAGCTTTCTTT.

The V call is TRBV6-5, the J call TRBJ1-1, with TRBD1 matching 11 bases. With 2 bases clipped from V and 7 bases from J, the junction kept 3 bases outside the gene matches. In germline, CDR1 is MNHEY, CDR2 SVGAGI. The CDR3 sequence is 14 residues long. The CDR3 DNA sequence: TGTGCCAGCAGTTACGGACAGGGGGCCATTGAAGCTTTCTTT. Protein: CASSYGQGAIEAFF.

The chain has TRBV28 and TRBJ2-2, with D uncertain. The germline V gene has CDR1 MDHEN and CDR2 SYDVKM. V was shortened by 5 bases and J by 4 bases, with 8 bases between the two germline ends. This CDR3 has 13 amino acids. CDR3 loop: CASSPYSTGELFF. CDR3 DNA: TGTGCCAGCAGTCCTTACAGCACCGGGGAGCTGTTTTTT. The whole variable domain, remainder taken from reference TRBV28 and TRBJ2-2, is DVKVTQSSRYLVKRTGEKVFLECVQDMDHENMFWYRQDPGLGLRLIYFSYDVKMKEKGDIPEGYSVSREKKERFSLILESASTNQTSMYLCASSPYSTGELFFGEGSRLTVL.